This T cell receptor beta chain was sequenced for a study of blood T cell repertoires in COVID-19. Whole-study context: Whether acute or convalescent, the COVID-19 samples came from the United States, Italy and Spain. The cDNA or gDNA used as material had been derived from T cells, B-cell-depleted T cells, or PBMCs.

This CDR3 contains 14 residues. Germline V CDR1 and CDR2: LGHNA, YNFKEQ. Trimming left V 0 bases short and J 6 bases short, with 11 bases between. Assay used: immunoSEQ multiplex PCR; TCRdb lists only in-frame clones, some missing. Of some 350,000 clones detected, 75% to 90% appear once; the ten largest clones hold around 5%. V is TRBV4-2 and J is TRBJ1-2; D might be TRBD1 (6 bases). The sequenced sample consisted of PBMCs or T cells enriched from blood (not recorded which). This clonotype originated in a man aged 30 to 45 who had recovered from COVID-19. The CDR3 DNA reads as TGTGCCAGCAGCCAAGAAACGGCAGGGGATGGCTACACCTTC. Its protein product is CASSQETAGDGYTF.